The rows below give T cell receptor beta chains drawn from one sample of a study of metastatic and nonmetastatic thyroid tumors. TCRdb reanalyzed the PCR reads via MiXCR. This sample has tens of thousands of clones, with roughly 13% found just once. The material sequenced was blood. The receptors shown here come from a female donor with papillary thyroid cancer or a benign thyroid nodule (not recorded which). Some clones in this sample may be carry-over from other donors' samples. CDR3s include the opening cysteine and the closing phenylalanine or tryptophan. A D gene is named only where the DNA matches it firmly. Not every row has a clone size; where given, it reads once, few, many or a size class.

d_call | clone_size | j_call | v_call | cdr3_nt | cdr3_aa
. | many | TRBJ1-5 | TRBV5-6 | TGTGCCAGCAGCTTCTACAGGAGTAGTAATCAGCCCCAGCATTTT | CASSFYRSSNQPQHF
. | many | TRBJ2-2 | TRBV29-1 | TGCAGCGTTGAAGATTCGGGGAGTCGGGGGACCGGGGAGCTGTTTTTT | CSVEDSGSRGTGELFF
. | . | TRBJ1-2 | TRBV20-1 | TGCAGTGCTAGTCAGGTCCCAGGTGTCTATGTCTACACCTTC | CSASQVPGVYVYTF
. | . | TRBJ1-5 | TRBV5-6 | TGTGCCAGCATCTTAGGGACGGGTAATCAGCCCCAGCATTTT | CASILGTGNQPQHF
. | many | TRBJ2-1 | TRBV3-1 | TGTGCCAGCAGCCTCTCTGCGGGTAGGGAGCAGTTCTTC | CASSLSAGREQFF
. | many | TRBJ1-4 | TRBV9 | TGTGCCAGCAGCGTGGGTGGAGGTGAAAAACTGTTTTTT | CASSVGGGEKLFF
TRBD2 | many | TRBJ2-7 | TRBV20-1 | TGCAGTGCTAGACCCCGGGGGGTTGCCGGCTACGAGCAGTACTTC | CSARPRGVAGYEQYF
. | many | TRBJ1-1 | TRBV28 | TGTGCCAGCGGGCCGAATCAGGGGAGCAGAGCTTTCTTT | CASGPNQGSRAFF
TRBD1 | . | TRBJ2-1 | TRBV18 | TGTGCCAGCTCACCAACCAGCCAGGGGACAGGTGAGCAGTTCTTC | CASSPTSQGTGEQFF
TRBD2 | many | TRBJ2-7 | TRBV27 | TGTGCCAGCAGTTCTGGGACTAGCGGGAAAAACGAGCAGTACTTC | CASSSGTSGKNEQYF
TRBD2 | many | TRBJ2-7 | TRBV15 | TGTGCCACCAGCAGAGTCCCCTGGGGGGAGGGTTACGAGCAGTACTTC | CATSRVPWGEGYEQYF
TRBD2 | many | TRBJ2-3 | TRBV18 | TGTGCCACCTCACGCGGGGCGGGAGTAGGAACAGATACGCAGTATTTT | CATSRGAGVGTDTQYF
. | few | TRBJ2-5 | TRBV28 | TGTGCCAGCAGAGAGGGACAAGAGACCCAGTACTTC | CASREGQETQYF
. | many | TRBJ2-1 | TRBV6-1 | TGTGCCAGCAGACTCGGGTTAAGCTCCTACAATGAGCAGTTCTTC | CASRLGLSSYNEQFF
. | . | TRBJ2-5 | TRBV6-2/TRBV6-3 | TGTGCCAGCAGGATACAGGGAATGGGAGAGACCCAGTACTTC | CASRIQGMGETQYF
. | many | TRBJ2-3 | TRBV5-8 | TGTGCCAGCAGCCCCGAGGGCGGTCATACGCAGTATTTT | CASSPEGGHTQYF
TRBD1 | once | TRBJ2-1 | TRBV5-1 | TGCGCCAGCAGCCCGGGACAGTCCTACAATGAGCAGTTCTTC | CASSPGQSYNEQFF
. | many | TRBJ2-3 | TRBV30 | TGTGCCTGGACGTCGGGGCTAGCCGCAGATACGCAGTATTTT | CAWTSGLAADTQYF
TRBD1 | many | TRBJ1-1 | TRBV4-3 | TGCGCCAGCAGCCAAGATCACAGGGGCACTGAAGCTTTCTTT | CASSQDHRGTEAFF
. | . | TRBJ2-3 | TRBV19 | TGTGCCAGTAGCACTAAAGCAGATACGCAGTATTTT | CASSTKADTQYF
. | many | TRBJ1-4 | TRBV19 | TGTGCCAGTAGTATACTGGGACGTCGTAATGAAAAACTGTTTTTT | CASSILGRRNEKLFF
. | . | TRBJ2-1 | TRBV6-1 | TGTGCCAGCAGTCCCGAGGGGGGATGTAATGAGCAGTTCTTC | CASSPEGGCNEQFF
. | many | TRBJ1-3 | TRBV15 | TGTGCCACCAGCAGAGATGCGTTCCTCTCTGGAAACACCATATATTTT | CATSRDAFLSGNTIYF
TRBD1 | . | TRBJ2-7 | TRBV11-3 | TGTGCCAGCAGCTCCGGACAGGGGGTCTACGAGCAGTACTTC | CASSSGQGVYEQYF